A single sample gave rise to the 24 T cell receptor beta chains below, sequenced in a study of blood T cell repertoires in COVID-19. Some clones are missing from TCRdb's copy, which holds only in-frame ones; the method was immunoSEQ multiplex PCR. The sample holds fewer than 95,000 clones, 80% to 95% seen once. Sequencing used peripheral blood. The receptors originated from a woman over 75 with acute or convalescent COVID-19.

The chain recombines TRBV4-1 with TRBJ2-5, with 14 bases matching TRBD2. Trimming removed 4 bases from V and 5 bases from J; junction bases left unmatched: 3. The CDR3 runs 15 residues. Germline-derived CDR1 and CDR2 are MGHRA and YSYEKL. This chain's CDR3 is CASSLGTSGSETQYF. The CDR3 DNA follows: TGCGCCAGCAGCCTCGGGACTAGCGGGAGTGAGACCCAGTACTTC.

This clone is a singleton in its sample. This rearrangement joins TRBV5-1 to TRBJ1-5, with a weak D call TRBD1 (6 bases). Looked up from germline, CDR1 is SGHRS and CDR2 is YFSETQ. V dropped 4 bases and J dropped 4 bases, with 15 bases sitting between them. The CDR3 covers 15 residues. The CDR3 is CASSLTTGLNQPQHF. The DNA for the CDR3 is TGCGCCAGCAGCCTTACAACAGGGCTGAATCAGCCCCAGCATTTT.

The CDR3, as DNA: TGTGCCAGCACGAGCGGGACCGGCGTAGATACGCAGTATTTT. This translates into CASTSGTGVDTQYF. The rearrangement uses TRBV2 and TRBJ2-3; 7 nucleotides line up with TRBD2. CDR1 is SNHLY, CDR2 FYNNEI, per germline. The CDR3 has 14 amino acids. J lost 5 bases, V lost 7 bases, and 9 bases had no gene match. Looking up the rest from reference TRBV2 and TRBJ2-3 gives the full variable domain: EPEVTQTPSHQVTQMGQEVILRCVPISNHLYFYWYRQILGQKVEFLVSFYNNEISEKSEIFDDQFSVERPDGSNFTLKIRSTKLEDSAMYFCASTSGTGVDTQYFGPGTRLTVL.

The chain combines TRBV3-1 (or the pseudogene TRBV3-2) with TRBJ1-5; 7 bases match TRBD1. The CDR3 loop spans 17 amino acids. V lost 6 bases to trimming and J lost 3 bases; unmatched junction nucleotides: 14. Germline CDR1 LGHDT, CDR2 YNNKEL (reference sequence). The CDR3: CASRETTGTAHNQPQHF. The CDR3 nucleotides are TGTGCCAGCAGAGAAACTACCGGGACAGCACACAATCAGCCCCAGCATTTT.

This clone was recorded once. The J gene is TRBJ2-1, the V gene TRBV4-2, with 9 bases that match TRBD2. The CDR3 spans 16 residues. Germline trimming cut 1 base from V and 0 bases from J; bases unmatched to any gene: 1. Germline loops: CDR1 LGHNA, CDR2 YNFKEQ. DNA for the CDR3: TGTGCCAGCAGCCAAGCAGCGGGGGGCTCCTACAATGAGCAGTTCTTC. Its protein product is CASSQAAGGSYNEQFF.

This rearrangement joins TRBV2 to TRBJ1-5; 8 bases are shared with TRBD1. The CDR3 runs to 17 residues. Looked up from germline, CDR1 is SNHLY and CDR2 is FYNNEI. Trimming at V came to 2 bases and at J to 2 bases, leaving 8 bases not matched to a gene. CDR3 coding DNA: TGTGCCAGCAGTGAATACGGCGGGGGACAGGGCAATCAGCCCCAGCATTTT. It specifies CASSEYGGGQGNQPQHF. Supplemented by reference TRBV2 and TRBJ1-5, the full variable domain reads EPEVTQTPSHQVTQMGQEVILRCVPISNHLYFYWYRQILGQKVEFLVSFYNNEISEKSEIFDDQFSVERPDGSNFTLKIRSTKLEDSAMYFCASSEYGGGQGNQPQHFGDGTRLSIL.

The chain links TRBV19 to TRBJ1-6; tentative D call: TRBD1 (6 bases). Germline CDR1 is LNHDA and CDR2 is SQIVND (reference sequence). V was pared by 6 bases and J by 7 bases, with 16 bases between. This CDR3 has 15 amino acids. The CDR3 reads CASSEGGFRNSPLHF. The CDR3 DNA sequence: TGTGCCAGTAGCGAAGGGGGTTTTAGGAATTCACCCCTCCACTTT.

This rearrangement joins TRBV4-3 to TRBJ2-3; 7 positions agree with TRBD1. J gave up 2 bases and V 0 bases, and 11 bases lay outside the gene matches. The germline CDR1 and CDR2 sequences are LGHNA and YSLEER. CDR3 size: 18 residues. The CDR3 sequence: CASSQEVSWDSYTDTQYF. The CDR3 bases are TGCGCCAGCAGCCAAGAAGTTAGTTGGGACAGTTACACAGATACGCAGTATTTT.

The chain links TRBV7-2 to TRBJ1-5; the D gene is possibly TRBD1 (5 bases). From germline, CDR1 is SGHTA and CDR2 FQGNSA. The V end was cut by 3 bases, the J end by 4 bases, with 16 bases between. The CDR3 runs to 16 residues. CDR3 DNA sequence: TGTGCCAGCAGCTTGTTTACAGGCCTAAATAATCAGCCCCAGCATTTT. Translation: CASSLFTGLNNQPQHF. Variable domain in full (rest from reference TRBV7-2 and TRBJ1-5): GAGVSQSPSNKVTEKGKDVELRCDPISGHTALYWYRQSLGQGLEFLIYFQGNSAPDKSGLPSDRFSAERTGGSVSTLTIQRTQQEDSAVYLCASSLFTGLNNQPQHFGDGTRLSIL.

The rearrangement uses TRBV5-4 and TRBJ2-7, with TRBD2 identical over 9 bases. Trimming removed 0 bases from V and 4 bases from J; junction bases left unmatched: 8. Germline V gives CDR1 SGHNT, CDR2 YYREEE (reference sequence). This CDR3 has 16 amino acids. DNA for the CDR3: TGTGCCAGCAGCTTGGAACTAGCGGGCGTGGGGTACGAGCAGTACTTC. Amino acid sequence: CASSLELAGVGYEQYF.

This rearrangement joins TRBV27 to TRBJ1-2; the D gene is possibly TRBD1 (6 bases). The CDR3 is 15 residues long. Germline V gene data show CDR1 as MNHEY and CDR2 as SMNVEV (reference sequence). V lost 0 bases and J lost 4, with 12 bases in between. CDR3 sequence reads: CASSLSATGRYGYTF. The CDR3 region has the DNA TGTGCCAGCAGTTTATCCGCGACAGGTCGCTATGGCTACACCTTC.

The genes are TRBV6-5 and TRBJ2-5, with TRBD2 identical over 8 bases. This CDR3 is built from 15 residues. The J segment lost 2 bases and the V segment lost 1 base, leaving 3 bases of the junction unmatched. Germline V CDR1 and CDR2: MNHEY, SVGAGI. The CDR3: CASSYWSGGQETQYF. The CDR3 nucleotides are TGTGCCAGCAGTTACTGGTCGGGGGGGCAAGAGACCCAGTACTTC.

This sequence joins TRBV5-1 and TRBJ1-2; the D gene is possibly TRBD1 (6 bases). Germline V gene data show CDR1 as SGHRS and CDR2 as YFSETQ. The V end was cut by 4 bases, the J end by 4 bases, with 14 bases between. CDR3 length: 14 amino acids. The CDR3 nucleotides are TGCGCCAGCAGCCCAGACAGGTCCCTCTATGGCTACACCTTC. As protein: CASSPDRSLYGYTF.

V usage is TRBV3-1 (or the pseudogene TRBV3-2) and J usage is TRBJ1-5; D is undetermined. The CDR3 covers 14 residues. CDR1 is LGHDT and CDR2 is YNNKEL in the germline V gene (reference sequence). V lost 10 bases and J lost 0, with 13 bases in between. Here the CDR3 DNA reads TGTGCCACCTCGTTAAGCAATAGCAATCAGCCCCAGCATTTT. Its protein is CATSLSNSNQPQHF.

This clone was found a few times. The same CDR3 arises from other DNA sequences in this sample as well. This sequence joins TRBV6-5 and TRBJ1-1; tentative D call: TRBD1 (5 bases). Trimming stripped 0 bases from V and 1 base from J, with 9 bases between. Looked up from germline, CDR1 is MNHEY and CDR2 is SVGAGI. The CDR3 is made up of 15 amino acids. The CDR3, as DNA: TGTGCCAGCAGTTACTCGAGTAGGGGGAACACTGAAGCTTTCTTT. As protein: CASSYSSRGNTEAFF.

The rearrangement joins TRBV6-2 or TRBV6-3 to TRBJ2-5; maybe TRBD1 (5 bases). Trimming removed 4 bases at V and 5 bases at J, with 17 bases between. The CDR3 is made up of 15 amino acids. Germline CDR1 and CDR2: MNHEY and SVGEGT. DNA of the CDR3: TGTGCCAGCAGTTGGACCCAGGGTATTGGGGAGACCCAGTACTTC. Its protein is CASSWTQGIGETQYF.

The gene calls are TRBV11-2 and TRBJ2-1; TRBD2 might be the D (5 bases). CDR1 and CDR2 (germline): SGHAT, FQNNGV. The CDR3 extends over 15 amino acids. The V gene lost 3 bases and the J gene lost 4 bases, with 13 bases spanning the gap. CDR3 residues: CASSFGVGGYNEQFF. CDR3 sequence (DNA): TGTGCCAGCAGCTTCGGGGTCGGCGGATACAATGAGCAGTTCTTC.

The V call is TRBV11-2, the J call TRBJ1-1, with D unresolved. The CDR3 length is 15 residues. The germline V gene has CDR1 SGHAT and CDR2 FQNNGV. Trimming pared 3 bases from V and 1 base from J, leaving 12 bases between. CDR3 in amino acids: CASSFRGRQNTEAFF. The CDR3 DNA reads TGTGCCAGCAGCTTCAGAGGGCGGCAGAACACTGAAGCTTTCTTT.

The gene calls are TRBV6-2 or TRBV6-3 and TRBJ2-1; 9 positions agree with TRBD2. CDR3 length: 16 residues. J was trimmed by 6 bases and V by 2 bases; bases with no gene match: 8. The germline CDR1 and CDR2 sequences are MNHEY and SVGEGT. This CDR3 reads CASSYRAAGGPNEQFF. The CDR3, as DNA: TGTGCCAGCAGTTACAGGGCGGCGGGGGGGCCCAATGAGCAGTTCTTC.

The rearrangement joins TRBV10-3 to TRBJ2-7, with TRBD2 identical over 10 bases. The CDR3 is 16 residues long. CDR1 and CDR2 (germline): ENHRY, SYGVKD. J was trimmed by 2 bases and V by 0 bases; bases with no gene match: 4. The CDR3 nucleotides read TGTGCCATCAGTGAGTCGAACCTAGCGGGGGCCTACGAGCAGTACTTC. This encodes CAISESNLAGAYEQYF.

V is TRBV24-1 and J is TRBJ2-3; 7 bases are a match to TRBD1. The germline CDR1 and CDR2 sequences are KGHDR and SFDVKD. After removal of 0 bases from V and 2 bases from J, the junction contained 4 bases not matched to a gene. The length of the CDR3 is 16 residues. As DNA, the CDR3 is TGTGCCACCAGTGATTTGGGGGACAGTGACACAGATACGCAGTATTTT. As protein: CATSDLGDSDTDTQYF.

The rearrangement uses TRBV5-1 and TRBJ2-3; TRBD1 is a possible D gene (6 bases). The V end lost 3 bases, the J end lost 8 bases, and 10 bases lay between the germline ends. CDR1 and CDR2 (germline): SGHRS, YFSETQ. The CDR3 is 12 amino acids. The CDR3 loop reads CASSSGEGTQYF. CDR3 DNA: TGCGCCAGCAGCTCAGGGGAAGGTACGCAGTATTTT.

The chain links TRBV11-2 to TRBJ1-2; D remains ambiguous. From germline, CDR1 is SGHAT and CDR2 FQNNGV. This CDR3 has 13 residues. The V gene lost 4 bases and the J gene lost 5 bases, with 11 bases spanning the gap. This chain's CDR3 is CASSSREGYGYTF. The DNA for the CDR3 is TGTGCCAGCAGCTCCCGGGAAGGGTATGGCTACACCTTC.

This chain joins TRBV23-1 and TRBJ2-5; 9 positions agree with TRBD2. TRBV23-1 is annotated as an ORF whose role is uncertain. V shed 1 base and J 5 bases; nucleotides not matched to a gene: 14. This CDR3 comprises 18 residues. The CDR3 bases are TGCGCCAGCAGTCAATTAGCGGGAGCTCGGGTGGGATGGGAGACCCAGTACTTC. Amino acid sequence: CASSQLAGARVGWETQYF.